The present TCR beta chain was sequenced within a study of T cells in Graves' hyperthyroidism and ophthalmopathy. This clonotype was detected many times. The germline V and J ends were trimmed by 6 bases and 9 bases, with 12 bases remaining between them. The V gene's germline CDR1 is SGHTA and CDR2 FQGNSA. CDR3 length equals 13 residues. RNA transcripts served as the template for amplifying TCR beta CDR3 regions. The primer set for the first-round RT-PCR of the TCR CDR3 was HTBI. TCRdb re-called the multiplex PCR reads with MiXCR, one entry per CDR3 protein. The sample has 250,000 to 300,000 distinct CDR3 sequences; about an eighth are singletons.

The rearrangement joins TRBV7-2 to TRBJ1-6; no definite D call. The TCR comes from a woman in her twenties or thirties with Graves' hyperthyroidism that later progressed to Graves' ophthalmopathy. Sequencing was done on a sample of blood. The CDR3 nucleotides read TGTGCCAGCAGGGGGATGGGAGTTTCACCCCTCCACTTT. This gives the protein CASRGMGVSPLHF. The whole variable domain, remainder taken from reference TRBV7-2 and TRBJ1-6, is GAGVSQSPSNKVTEKGKDVELRCDPISGHTALYWYRQSLGQGLEFLIYFQGNSAPDKSGLPSDRFSAERTGGSVSTLTIQRTQQEDSAVYLCASRGMGVSPLHFGNGTRLTVT.